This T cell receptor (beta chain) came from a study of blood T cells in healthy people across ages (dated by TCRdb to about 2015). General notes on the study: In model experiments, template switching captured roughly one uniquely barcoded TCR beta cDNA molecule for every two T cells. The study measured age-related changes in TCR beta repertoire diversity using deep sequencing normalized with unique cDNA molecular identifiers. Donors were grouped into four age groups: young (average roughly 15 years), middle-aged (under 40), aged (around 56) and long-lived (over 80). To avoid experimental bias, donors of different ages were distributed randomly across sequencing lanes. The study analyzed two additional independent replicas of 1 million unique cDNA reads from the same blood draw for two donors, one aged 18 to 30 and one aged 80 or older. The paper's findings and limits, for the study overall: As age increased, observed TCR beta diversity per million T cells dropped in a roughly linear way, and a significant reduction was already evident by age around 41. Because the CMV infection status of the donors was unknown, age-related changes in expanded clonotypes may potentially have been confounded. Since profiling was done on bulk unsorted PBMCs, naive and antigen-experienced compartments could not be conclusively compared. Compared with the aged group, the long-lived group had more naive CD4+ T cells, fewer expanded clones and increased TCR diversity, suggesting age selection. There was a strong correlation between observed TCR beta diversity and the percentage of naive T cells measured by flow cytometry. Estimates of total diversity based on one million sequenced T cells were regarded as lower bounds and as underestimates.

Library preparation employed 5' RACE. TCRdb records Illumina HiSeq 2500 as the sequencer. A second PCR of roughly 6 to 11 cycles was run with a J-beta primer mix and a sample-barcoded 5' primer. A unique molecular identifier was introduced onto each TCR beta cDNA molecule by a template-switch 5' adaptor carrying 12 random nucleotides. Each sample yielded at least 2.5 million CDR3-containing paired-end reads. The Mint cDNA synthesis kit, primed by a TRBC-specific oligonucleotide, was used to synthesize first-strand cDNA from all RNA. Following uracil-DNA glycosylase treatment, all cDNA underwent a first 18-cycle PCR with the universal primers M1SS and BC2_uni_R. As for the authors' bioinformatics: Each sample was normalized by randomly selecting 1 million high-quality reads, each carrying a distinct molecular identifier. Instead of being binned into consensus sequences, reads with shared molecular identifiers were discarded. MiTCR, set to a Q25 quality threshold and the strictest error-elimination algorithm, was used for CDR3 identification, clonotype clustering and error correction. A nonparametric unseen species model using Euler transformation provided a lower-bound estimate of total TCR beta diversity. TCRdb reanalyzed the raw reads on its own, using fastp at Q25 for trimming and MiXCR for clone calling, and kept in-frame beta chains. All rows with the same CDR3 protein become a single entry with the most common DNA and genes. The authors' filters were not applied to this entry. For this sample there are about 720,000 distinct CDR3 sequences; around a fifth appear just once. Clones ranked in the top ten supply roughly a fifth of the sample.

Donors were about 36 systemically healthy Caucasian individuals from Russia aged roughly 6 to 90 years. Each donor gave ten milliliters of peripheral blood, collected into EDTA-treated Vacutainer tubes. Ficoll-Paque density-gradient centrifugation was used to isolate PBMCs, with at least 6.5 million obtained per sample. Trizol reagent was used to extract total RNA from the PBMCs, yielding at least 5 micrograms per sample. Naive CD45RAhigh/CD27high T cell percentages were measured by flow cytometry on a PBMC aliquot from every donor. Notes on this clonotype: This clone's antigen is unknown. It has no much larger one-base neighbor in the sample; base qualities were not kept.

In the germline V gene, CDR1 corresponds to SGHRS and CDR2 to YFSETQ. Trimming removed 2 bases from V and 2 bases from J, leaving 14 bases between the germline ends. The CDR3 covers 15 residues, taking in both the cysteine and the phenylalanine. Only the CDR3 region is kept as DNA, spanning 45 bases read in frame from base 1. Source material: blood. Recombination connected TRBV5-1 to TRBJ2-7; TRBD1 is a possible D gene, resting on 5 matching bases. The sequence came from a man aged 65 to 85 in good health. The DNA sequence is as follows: TGCGCCAGCAGCTTCCAGACAGTGGGCACCTACGAGCAGTACTTC. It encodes CASSFQTVGTYEQYF.